This T cell receptor beta chain was identified in a study of cytomegalovirus exposure and HLA in healthy donors. Across the whole study: The approximately 130 validation repertoires were reported in a later analysis to have been generated on the same platform as the 666 first-cohort repertoires. Whole-study findings and limits: Many donors shared some public TCRs, even though most TCR sequences were rare.

While the first cohort had around 700 subjects, the donors belonged to the separate validation cohort of roughly 120 subjects. Clones were sequenced by immunoSEQ multiplex PCR, and TCRdb holds only the in-frame ones, with some missing. The table has roughly 200,000 clones, around 80% seen once. This CDR3 spans 14 amino acids. The V gene's germline CDR1 is MGHRA and CDR2 YSYEKL. V shed 4 bases and J shed 7 bases, with 14 bases lying between them. Notes on this clone: Its specificity is unknown.

This receptor was identified in a woman aged 25 to 45 in good health and CMV-seronegative. Sequencing input: PBMCs. This chain uses TRBV4-1 with TRBJ2-1; D is undetermined. CDR3 loop: CASSLSPGKNEQFF. The CDR3 DNA follows: TGCGCCAGCAGCCTCTCCCCCGGTAAGAATGAGCAGTTCTTC.